The 3 T cell receptor beta chains in this list originate from one sample, sequenced in a study of beta chain features in type 1 diabetes. Expressed TCRB transcripts got sequenced, as all isolated RNA was reverse transcribed. The repertoire was sequenced with immunoSEQ multiplex PCR; TCRdb's copy has only in-frame clones and lacks some. The sample has some 220,000 clones; around 9.9% are singletons. What was sequenced was central memory CD4+ T cells from blood. The receptors were gathered from a man between 18 and 35 years old in good health.

V is TRBV7-9 and J is TRBJ2-3; 9 bases line up with TRBD1. Germline values: CDR1 SEHNR, CDR2 FQNEAQ (reference sequence). The CDR3 is made up of 17 amino acids. Trimming cost V 3 bases and J 4 bases; bases outside gene matches: 11. CDR3 DNA: TGTGCCAGCAGCTTTATTACAGGGGGCCCTCCCGCAGATACGCAGTATTTT. The encoded protein is CASSFITGGPPADTQYF.

A few counts support this clone. The chain recombines TRBV19 with TRBJ2-2; D is uncertain. The CDR3 covers 12 residues. The germline gives CDR1 LNHDA, CDR2 SQIVND (reference sequence). The germline V and J ends were trimmed by 5 bases and 7 bases, with 8 bases remaining between them. The CDR3 sequence: CASSQRGGELFF. The CDR3 nucleotides read TGTGCCAGTAGTCAGCGAGGCGGGGAGCTGTTTTTT. Filled out from reference TRBV19 and TRBJ2-2, the complete variable domain reads DGGITQSPKYLFRKEGQNVTLSCEQNLNHDAMYWYRQDPGQGLRLIYYSQIVNDFQKGDIAEGYSVSREKKESFPLTVTSAQKNPTAFYLCASSQRGGELFFGEGSRLTVL.

In its sample, this clone was seen many times. The rearrangement links TRBV5-6 to TRBJ2-7; no definite D call. This CDR3 contains 14 residues. Trimming pared 2 bases from V and 6 bases from J, leaving 15 bases between. The V gene's germline CDR1 is SGHDT and CDR2 YYEEEE. The DNA for the CDR3 is TGTGCCAGCAGCTTATCCGGTAGGCTCGGCGAGCAGTACTTC. Protein: CASSLSGRLGEQYF.